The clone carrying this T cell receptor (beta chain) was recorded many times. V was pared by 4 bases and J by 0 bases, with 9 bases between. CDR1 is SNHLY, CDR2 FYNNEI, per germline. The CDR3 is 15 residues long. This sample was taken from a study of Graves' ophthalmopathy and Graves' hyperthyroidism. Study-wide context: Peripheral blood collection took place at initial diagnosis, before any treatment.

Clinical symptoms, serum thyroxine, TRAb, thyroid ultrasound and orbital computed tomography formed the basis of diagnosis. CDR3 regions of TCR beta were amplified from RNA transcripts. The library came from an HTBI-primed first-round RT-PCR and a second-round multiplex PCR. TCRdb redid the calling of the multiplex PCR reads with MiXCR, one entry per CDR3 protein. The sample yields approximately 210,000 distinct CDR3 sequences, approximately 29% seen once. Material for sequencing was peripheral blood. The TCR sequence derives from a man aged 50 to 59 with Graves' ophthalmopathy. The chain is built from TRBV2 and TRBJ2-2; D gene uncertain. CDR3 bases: TGTGCCAGCAGTGTTCAGGTCACGAACACCGGGGAGCTGTTTTTT. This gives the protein CASSVQVTNTGELFF. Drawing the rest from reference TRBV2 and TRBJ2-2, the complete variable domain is EPEVTQTPSHQVTQMGQEVILRCVPISNHLYFYWYRQILGQKVEFLVSFYNNEISEKSEIFDDQFSVERPDGSNFTLKIRSTKLEDSAMYFCASSVQVTNTGELFFGEGSRLTVL.